The rows below give T cell receptor beta chains drawn from one sample of a study of glioma-infiltrating T cells. From the multiplex PCR reads, TCRdb called clonotypes with MiXCR, one entry per CDR3 protein. The sample has about 140,000 distinct CDR3 sequences; about two fifths are singletons. Material for sequencing was glioma tissue, nonneoplastic brain tissue, or PBMCs (not recorded which). The receptors shown here come from a human donor with low-grade glioma or glioblastoma, undergoing nonglioma brain surgery, or in good health (not recorded which). Both conserved end residues are trimmed from each CDR3. The order of the fields is CDR3 protein, V gene, J gene.

CDR3: AISGTSGISTDTQY
V: TRBV10-3
J: TRBJ2-3

CDR3: ASPRTGGGRRYNEQF
V: TRBV6-5
J: TRBJ2-1

CDR3: ASSLNTDSSERPQH
V: TRBV19
J: TRBJ1-5

CDR3: ASSQDQPGQKGYGYT
V: TRBV4-3
J: TRBJ1-2

CDR3: ASRDIDQPQH
V: TRBV6-1
J: TRBJ1-5

CDR3: ASSSGIRGYGYT
V: TRBV12-3/TRBV12-4
J: TRBJ1-2

CDR3: ASSYGPRHTEAF
V: TRBV6-6
J: TRBJ1-1

CDR3: ASTPGRTWSGYT
V: TRBV28
J: TRBJ1-2

CDR3: ARSSGAGRNEQF
V: TRBV7-2
J: TRBJ2-1

CDR3: ASSRPSKYNEQF
V: TRBV4-2
J: TRBJ2-1

CDR3: ASSEASPLGWMF
V: TRBV6-1
J: TRBJ1-4

CDR3: ASSYWGTGTNTGELF
V: TRBV12-3/TRBV12-4
J: TRBJ2-2

CDR3: ARRLTGGLNEQF
V: TRBV7-2
J: TRBJ2-1